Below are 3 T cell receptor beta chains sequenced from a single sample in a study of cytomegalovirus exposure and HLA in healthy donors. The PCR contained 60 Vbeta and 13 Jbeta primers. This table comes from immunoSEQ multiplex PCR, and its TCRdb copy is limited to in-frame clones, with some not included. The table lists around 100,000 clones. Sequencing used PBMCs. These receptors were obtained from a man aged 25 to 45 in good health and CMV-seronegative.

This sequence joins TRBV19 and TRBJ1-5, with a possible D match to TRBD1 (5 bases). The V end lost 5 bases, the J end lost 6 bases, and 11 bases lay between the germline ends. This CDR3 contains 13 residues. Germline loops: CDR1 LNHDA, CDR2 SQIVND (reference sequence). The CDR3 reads CASSSGIGQPQHF. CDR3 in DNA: TGTGCCAGTAGTTCAGGGATAGGTCAGCCCCAGCATTTT.

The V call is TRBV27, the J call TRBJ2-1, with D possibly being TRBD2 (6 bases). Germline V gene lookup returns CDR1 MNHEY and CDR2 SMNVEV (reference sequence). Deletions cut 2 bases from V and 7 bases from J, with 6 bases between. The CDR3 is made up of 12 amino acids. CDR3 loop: CASSLAGNEQFF. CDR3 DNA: TGTGCCAGCAGTTTAGCGGGAAATGAGCAGTTCTTC.

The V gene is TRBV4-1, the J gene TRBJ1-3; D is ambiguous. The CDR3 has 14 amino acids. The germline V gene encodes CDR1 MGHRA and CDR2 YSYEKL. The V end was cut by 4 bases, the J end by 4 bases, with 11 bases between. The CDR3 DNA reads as TGCGCCAGCAGCCCCACAGAACGGGGAAACACCATATATTTT. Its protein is CASSPTERGNTIYF.